Here is one T cell receptor beta chain with its context. Extracted from the samples, RNA was reverse transcribed into cDNA to serve as the sequencing template. Clones were sequenced by immunoSEQ multiplex PCR, and TCRdb holds only the in-frame ones, with some missing. In the table there are over 150,000 clones, 50% to 75% of which are singletons. The sample originates from a study of CD8+ T cells in alopecia areata. The sequences come from CD4+ T cells sorted from blood, collected at week 0. This receptor was identified in a human donor with alopecia areata.

CDR3 DNA sequence: TGTGCCATCAGTGAGACGGGGGTAGAGACCCAGTACTTC. It codes for CAISETGVETQYF. The V gene is TRBV10-3, the J gene TRBJ2-5; D is possibly TRBD2 (6 bases). The length of the CDR3 is 13 residues. Per the germline V gene, CDR1 is ENHRY and CDR2 is SYGVKD. V was cut by 2 bases and J by 4 bases, with 8 bases left in between.